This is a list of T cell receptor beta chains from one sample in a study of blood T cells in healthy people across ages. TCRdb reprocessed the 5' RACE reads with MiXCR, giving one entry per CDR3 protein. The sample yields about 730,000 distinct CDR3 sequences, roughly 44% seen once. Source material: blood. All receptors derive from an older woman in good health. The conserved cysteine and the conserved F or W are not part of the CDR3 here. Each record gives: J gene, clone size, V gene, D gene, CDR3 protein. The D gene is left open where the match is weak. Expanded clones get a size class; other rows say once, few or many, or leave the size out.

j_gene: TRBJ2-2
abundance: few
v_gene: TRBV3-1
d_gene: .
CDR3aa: ASSPRDTGELF

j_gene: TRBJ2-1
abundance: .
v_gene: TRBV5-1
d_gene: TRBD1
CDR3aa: ASSYPGGARVYNEQF

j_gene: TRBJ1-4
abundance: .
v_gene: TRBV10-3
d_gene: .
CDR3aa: AISNQGLSIGEKLF

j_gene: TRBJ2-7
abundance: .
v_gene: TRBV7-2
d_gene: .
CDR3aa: ASSLEGGGTYEQY

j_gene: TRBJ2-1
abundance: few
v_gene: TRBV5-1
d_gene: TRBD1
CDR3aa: ASSLEQGAIFGEQF

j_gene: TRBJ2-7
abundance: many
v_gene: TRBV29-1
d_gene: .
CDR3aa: SVGEGAYEQY

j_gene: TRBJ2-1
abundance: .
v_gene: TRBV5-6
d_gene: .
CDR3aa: ASSLGLEREQF

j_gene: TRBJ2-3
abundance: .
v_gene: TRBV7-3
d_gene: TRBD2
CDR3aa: ASSSPSTSGRTSTDTQY

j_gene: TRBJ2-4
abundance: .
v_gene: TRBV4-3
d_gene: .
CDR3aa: ASSQALAGVGKNIQY

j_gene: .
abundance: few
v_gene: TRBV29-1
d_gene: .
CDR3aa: SVSDPYNEQY

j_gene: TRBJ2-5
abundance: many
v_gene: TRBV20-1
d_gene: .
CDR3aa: SAREVAEETQY

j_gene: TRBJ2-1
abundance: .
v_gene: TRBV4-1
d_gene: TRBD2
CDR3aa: ASSQEAAGDEQF

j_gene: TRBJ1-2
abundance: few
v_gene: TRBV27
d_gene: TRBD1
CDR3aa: ASSPGQGRADYGYT

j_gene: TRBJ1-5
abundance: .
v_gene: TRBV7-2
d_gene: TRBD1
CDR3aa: ASSFGQAGKPQH

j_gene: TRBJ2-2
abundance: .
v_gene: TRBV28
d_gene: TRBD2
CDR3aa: ASSLAGINTGELF

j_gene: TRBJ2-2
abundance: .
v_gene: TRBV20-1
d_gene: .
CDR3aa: SARRRGKWSGELF

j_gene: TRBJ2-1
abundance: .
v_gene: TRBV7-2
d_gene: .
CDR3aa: ASSPDYSPYNEQF

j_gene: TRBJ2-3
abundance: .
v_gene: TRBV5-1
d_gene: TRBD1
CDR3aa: ASSLNDRATDTQY

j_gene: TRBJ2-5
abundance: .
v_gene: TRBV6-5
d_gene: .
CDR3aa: ASRPGTANNEQY

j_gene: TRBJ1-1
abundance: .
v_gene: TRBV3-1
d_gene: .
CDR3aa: ASSQDPHTRGGVTEAF

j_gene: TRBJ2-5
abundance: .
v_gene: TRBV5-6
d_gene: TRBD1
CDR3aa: ASSIEGGPKTQY

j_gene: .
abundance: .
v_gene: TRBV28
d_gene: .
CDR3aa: ASSFLAYEQY

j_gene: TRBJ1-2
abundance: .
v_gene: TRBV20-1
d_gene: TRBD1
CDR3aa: SASGQGRKGYT